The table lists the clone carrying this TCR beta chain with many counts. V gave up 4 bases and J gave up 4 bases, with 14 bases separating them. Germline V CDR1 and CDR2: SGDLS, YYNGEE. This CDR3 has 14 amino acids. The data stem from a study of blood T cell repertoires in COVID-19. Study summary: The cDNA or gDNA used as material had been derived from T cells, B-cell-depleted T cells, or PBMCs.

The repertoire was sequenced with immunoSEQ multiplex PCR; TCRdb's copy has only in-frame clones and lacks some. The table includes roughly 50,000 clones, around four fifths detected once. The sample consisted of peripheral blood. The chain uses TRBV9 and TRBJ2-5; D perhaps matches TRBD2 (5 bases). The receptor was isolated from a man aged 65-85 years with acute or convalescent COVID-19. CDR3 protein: CASSTGLRGETQYF. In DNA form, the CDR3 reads TGTGCCAGCAGCACCGGCCTCCGGGGAGAGACCCAGTACTTC.